Following are 3 T cell receptor beta chains from one sample sequenced in a study of cytomegalovirus exposure and HLA in healthy donors. The study ran its PCR with 60 Vbeta and 13 Jbeta primers. Repertoires were generated with immunoSEQ multiplex PCR, while TCRdb's copy carries only in-frame clones and drops some. The table lists approximately 170,000 clones, over 75% of them singletons. The specimen was PBMCs. These receptor sequences come from a female donor in good health and CMV-seronegative.

This clone was recorded many times. J is TRBJ2-7 and V is TRBV5-6; TRBD2 aligns across 13 bases. Per the germline V gene, CDR1 is SGHDT and CDR2 is YYEEEE. Unmatched junction bases numbered 4, after V lost 3 bases and J lost 4 bases. The CDR3 has 15 amino acids. The CDR3 region is CASSYGLAGDYEQYF. CDR3 DNA sequence: TGTGCCAGCAGCTATGGACTAGCGGGAGATTACGAGCAGTACTTC.

The V gene is TRBV15, the J gene TRBJ1-2; D possibly corresponds to TRBD1 (5 bases). The CDR3 runs to 15 residues. Germline-derived CDR1 and CDR2 are LNHNV and YYDKDF (reference sequence). Trimming left V 0 bases short and J 6 bases short, with 14 bases between. DNA for the CDR3: TGTGCCACCAGCAGAGATCTTCAGGGCTCCCATGGCTACACCTTC. Residues: CATSRDLQGSHGYTF.

The chain carries TRBV28 and TRBJ1-6, with D perhaps matching TRBD1 (5 bases). The germline gives CDR1 MDHEN, CDR2 SYDVKM. The CDR3 sequence is 14 residues long. Trimming stripped 5 bases from V and 14 bases from J, with 19 bases between. CDR3 bases: TGTGCCAGCAGTGTCGGTGGGGACTCTGGGACCCTCCACTTT. Translated: CASSVGGDSGTLHF.